The entry that follows covers one TCR beta chain sequence. Its antigen is unidentified. The data derive from a study of CD8 T cells in ankylosing spondylitis. Overall study results and limits: It appeared that ankylosing spondylitis blood was characterized by a TCR beta motif of seven or eight highly homologous variants. Disease-linked clones were CD8+ and relatively rare in peripheral blood.

TCRdb re-called the 5' RACE reads with MiXCR, one entry per CDR3 protein. The sample holds approximately 220,000 distinct CDR3 sequences, 20% to 30% seen once. The sequence was obtained from a male donor with ankylosing spondylitis or in good health (not recorded which). Sequencing used blood, either unsorted or a sorted T cell fraction (not recorded which).

The CDR3 DNA reads as TGTGCCAGCAGCCTGACTAGCGGGAAGCAGTTCTTC. It specifies CASSLTSGKQFF. The chain uses TRBV7-2 and TRBJ2-1; TRBD2 matches at 11 bases. Germline lookup yields CDR1 SGHTA and CDR2 FQGNSA. V shed 5 bases, J shed 11 bases, and the junction held 2 bases outside the gene matches. The CDR3 spans 12 residues.